The sequence of this TCR beta chain was determined in a study of blood T cell repertoires in COVID-19. The repertoire was sequenced with immunoSEQ multiplex PCR; TCRdb's copy has only in-frame clones and lacks some. The sample has 35,000 to 45,000 clones; about 86% are singletons. The V gene's germline CDR1 is GTSNPN and CDR2 SVGIG (reference sequence). Germline trimming cut 4 bases from V and 2 bases from J; bases unmatched to any gene: 3. This CDR3 spans 14 amino acids. Material for sequencing was peripheral blood. The chain has TRBV30 and TRBJ2-5; 11 positions agree with TRBD2. The TCR originated in a man in his forties with active COVID-19. CDR3 in DNA: TGTGCCTGGACGACTAGCGGGGTGCAAGAGACCCAGTACTTC. Protein product: CAWTTSGVQETQYF.